Below are 18 T cell receptor beta chains sequenced from a single sample in a study of T cells after yellow fever vaccination. TCRdb re-analysed the 5' RACE reads in MiXCR, keeping a single row per CDR3 protein. The repertoire holds 100,000 to 150,000 distinct CDR3 sequences, with around 15% as singletons. Specimen: CD8+ T cells sorted from PBMCs, collected 5 days after the yellow fever booster vaccination. These receptors originate from a man aged 18-30 years who received the YFV17D yellow fever vaccine.

The chain recombines TRBV28 with TRBJ2-7; D unclear. Germline V lookup: CDR1 MDHEN, CDR2 SYDVKM. V shed 3 bases and J shed 6 bases, with 18 bases lying between them. This CDR3 has 15 amino acids. CDR3 region: CASSLRFVATGEQYV. In DNA, the CDR3 is TGTGCCAGCAGTTTGCGCTTTGTTGCTACTGGCGAGCAGTACGTC.

This clonotype was detected once. The chain uses TRBV19 and TRBJ1-1; 7 bases are a match to TRBD1. Trimming at V came to 5 bases and at J to 2 bases, leaving 5 bases not matched to a gene. CDR1 is LNHDA and CDR2 is SQIVND in the germline V gene (reference sequence). CDR3 length: 14 residues. The CDR3 DNA reads TGTGCCAGTAGTCCGTGGACAGGTAACACTGAAGCTTTCTTT. Its protein product is CASSPWTGNTEAFF.

This clonotype was picked up a small number of times. The chain carries TRBV4-3 and TRBJ1-5; D uncertain. The germline V gene encodes CDR1 LGHNA and CDR2 YSLEER. V was pared by 0 bases and J by 3 bases, with 9 bases between. CDR3 length: 15 amino acids. The CDR3 is CASSQDGRFNQPQHF. The CDR3 nucleotides read TGCGCCAGCAGCCAAGACGGACGGTTCAATCAGCCCCAGCATTTT.

The chain links TRBV7-9 to TRBJ1-2; D is perhaps TRBD1 (5 bases). This CDR3 is 19 amino acids long. The germline gives CDR1 SEHNR, CDR2 FQNEAQ (reference sequence). Trimming removed 2 bases at V and 7 bases at J, with 29 bases between. CDR3 region: CASSLKLLGHHDGNSGYTF. In DNA, the CDR3 is TGTGCCAGCAGCTTAAAGCTTCTCGGACACCACGACGGGAATAGTGGCTACACCTTC.

This chain connects TRBV6-5 to TRBJ2-3; D is unresolved. Germline lookup yields CDR1 MNHEY and CDR2 SVGAGI. V gave up 0 bases and J gave up 6 bases, with 7 bases separating them. This CDR3 has 13 residues. CDR3 sequence (DNA): TGTGCCAGCAGTTACTCGAACGGGGATACGCAGTATTTT. Its protein product is CASSYSNGDTQYF.

The chain is built from TRBV10-3 and TRBJ2-7, with D tentatively TRBD2 (6 bases). The CDR3 spans 13 residues. V was cut by 6 bases and J by 1 base, with 10 bases left in between. Germline CDR1 is ENHRY and CDR2 is SYGVKD. The chain's CDR3 is CAIREGPSYEQYV. Written as DNA, the CDR3 is TGTGCCATCAGGGAGGGTCCTTCCTACGAGCAGTACGTC.

This clonotype was seen a few times. The chain has TRBV7-3 and TRBJ2-3, with TRBD1 matching 9 bases. CDR1 is SGHTA and CDR2 is FQGTGA in the germline V gene. This CDR3 is 16 amino acids long. After removal of 5 bases from V and 4 bases from J, the junction contained 10 bases not matched to a gene. The CDR3, as DNA: TGTGCCAGCAGCCCCGGGACAGGGTGGCATCCAGATACGCAGTATTTT. Translated, it gives CASSPGTGWHPDTQYF.

This clonotype was seen a few times. V and J are TRBV4-1 and TRBJ2-2; TRBD2 might be the D (5 bases). From germline, CDR1 is MGHRA and CDR2 YSYEKL. V was pared by 2 bases and J by 4 bases, with 11 bases between. The CDR3 totals 15 residues. CDR3 sequence reads: CASSQLGLSTGELFF. The CDR3 DNA is TGCGCCAGCAGCCAACTCGGACTGAGCACCGGGGAGCTGTTTTTT.

The table lists this clonotype with a few counts. V is TRBV6-2 or TRBV6-3 and J is TRBJ2-1; 7 positions agree with TRBD2. Germline loops: CDR1 MNHEY, CDR2 SVGEGT. Trimming took 2 bases from V and 0 from J; bases not matched to a gene: 1. The length of the CDR3 is 15 residues. The CDR3 coding sequence is TGTGCCAGCAGTTACAGGGAGGGCTCCTACAATGAGCAGTTCTTC. Residues: CASSYREGSYNEQFF.

This clonotype has more than one count but fewer than ten. This chain joins TRBV4-3 and TRBJ2-7, with 8 bases that match TRBD1. V dropped 0 bases and J dropped 6; count of bases not matched to a gene: 16. CDR3 size: 18 residues. Germline CDR1 reads LGHNA; CDR2 reads YSLEER. DNA for the CDR3: TGCGCCAGCAGCCAAGAGGGACAGGTCTCACCATTCTCTTCCGAGCAGTACTTC. This sequence encodes CASSQEGQVSPFSSEQYF.

The V gene is TRBV3-1, the J gene TRBJ2-3; perhaps TRBD1 as D (5 bases). This CDR3 has 14 residues. V shed 1 base and J shed 4 bases, with 9 bases lying between them. Germline assignment: CDR1 LGHDT and CDR2 YNNKEL (reference sequence). The CDR3 reads CASSQAQGADTQYF. The CDR3 DNA reads TGTGCCAGCAGCCAAGCCCAGGGTGCAGATACGCAGTATTTT.

The chain links TRBV12-3 or TRBV12-4 to TRBJ2-2; 14 bases map to TRBD2. Unmatched junction bases numbered 17, after V lost 10 bases and J lost 7 bases. This CDR3 region has 18 residues. The CDR3 nucleotides read TGTGCCATCCAGGTTCTCCCCGGGACTAGCGGGGGTGTCGGGGAGCTGTTTTTT. Translated: CAIQVLPGTSGGVGELFF.

There are a few counts of this clonotype. The V gene is TRBV6-2 or TRBV6-3, the J gene TRBJ2-7, with D possibly matching TRBD1 (5 bases). The germline gives CDR1 MNHEY, CDR2 SVGEGT. The V end lost 7 bases, the J end lost 2 bases, and 9 bases lay between the germline ends. The CDR3 totals 12 residues. This CDR3 reads CASTDTTYEQYF. Written as DNA, the CDR3 is TGTGCCAGCACGGACACTACCTACGAGCAGTACTTC.

V is TRBV4-1 and J is TRBJ2-1; 10 nucleotides align to TRBD2. V lost 0 bases to trimming and J lost 2 bases; unmatched junction nucleotides: 4. This CDR3 comprises 17 residues. The germline V gene encodes CDR1 MGHRA and CDR2 YSYEKL. The CDR3 region has the DNA TGCGCCAGCAGCCAAGATCCTAGCGGGGGTACCTACAATGAGCAGTTCTTC. Translating it yields CASSQDPSGGTYNEQFF.

This clonotype was counted many times. The chain uses TRBV6-4 and TRBJ2-3, with 9 bases fitting TRBD2. V lost 3 bases, J lost 8 bases, and 3 bases stayed unmatched. Germline CDR1 reads MRHNA; CDR2 reads SNTAGT. CDR3 size: 13 residues. The CDR3 DNA reads TGTGCCAGCAGTGATAAGACTAGCGGTACGCAGTATTTT. It specifies CASSDKTSGTQYF.

This clonotype has just a few counts. The chain carries TRBV5-1 and TRBJ1-1; a possible D gene is TRBD1 (5 bases). V was cut by 0 bases and J by 5 bases, with 14 bases left in between. The germline CDR1 and CDR2 sequences are SGHRS and YFSETQ. The CDR3 extends over 15 amino acids. The CDR3 DNA follows: TGCGCCAGCAGCTTGGAGAGGGGAGTTAGGACTGAAGCTTTCTTT. Residues: CASSLERGVRTEAFF.

This clonotype was recorded a few times. The chain employs TRBV19 and TRBJ1-1; 7 bases map to TRBD1. The germline V gene encodes CDR1 LNHDA and CDR2 SQIVND (reference sequence). The V segment lost 10 bases and the J segment 0 bases; nucleotides outside the gene matches: 5. The CDR3 is 13 residues long. The CDR3 nucleotides are TGTGCCACTTCGACAGGGTTGAACACTGAAGCTTTCTTT. Its protein is CATSTGLNTEAFF.

The chain carries TRBV10-3 and TRBJ2-7; D is undetermined. Germline CDR1 is ENHRY and CDR2 is SYGVKD. CDR3 length equals 13 residues. Trimming took off 3 bases at V and 3 bases at J, with 9 bases between the two ends. The CDR3 is CAISDVGYYEQYV. The CDR3, as DNA: TGTGCCATCAGTGATGTGGGGTACTACGAGCAGTACGTC.